Shown below are 15 T cell receptor beta chains from a single sample sequenced in a study of CDR3 diversity in severe acne. Each CDR3 protein gets one entry after TCRdb re-called the PCR reads with MiXCR. The profile shows approximately 90,000 distinct CDR3 sequences, less than 65% of them singletons. Material for sequencing was blood. The origin of the receptors is a male donor with severe acne vulgaris.

This rearrangement joins TRBV24-1 to TRBJ2-5; 11 bases match TRBD2. The germline gives CDR1 KGHDR, CDR2 SFDVKD. The V segment lost 12 bases and the J segment 3 bases; nucleotides outside the gene matches: 11. The CDR3 contains 15 residues. The CDR3 sequence: CASGKGTSGEETQYF. CDR3 nucleotides: TGTGCCTCGGGGAAGGGGACTAGCGGAGAAGAGACCCAGTACTTC.

This clonotype was seen at least ten times. The chain employs TRBV7-9 and TRBJ2-7, with D perhaps matching TRBD1 or TRBD2 (5 bases each). Trimming took 1 base from V and 0 from J, leaving 7 bases between them. The CDR3 is made up of 14 amino acids. CDR1 is SEHNR, CDR2 FQNEAQ, per germline (reference sequence). In DNA form, the CDR3 reads TGTGCCAGCAGCTTAGAGGGGAGCTCCTACGAGCAGTACTTC. Translating gives CASSLEGSSYEQYF. Looking up the rest from reference TRBV7-9 and TRBJ2-7 gives the full variable domain: DTGVSQNPRHKITKRGQNVTFRCDPISEHNRLYWYRQTLGQGPEFLTYFQNEAQLEKSRLLSDRFSAERPKGSFSTLEIQRTEQGDSAMYLCASSLEGSSYEQYFGPGTRLTVT.

For this clonotype: This may be a read error, as it is one base from a much larger clone. The V gene is TRBV20-1, the J gene TRBJ1-5; D is possibly TRBD1 (6 bases). This CDR3 region has 14 residues. Germline V lookup: CDR1 DFQATT, CDR2 SNEGSKA (reference sequence). The CDR3 region has the DNA TGCAGTGCTAGAGGTGTCAGGGGCTATCAGCGCCAGCATTTT. Translation gives CSARGVRGYQRQHF.

This clonotype was seen repeatedly, ten times or more. The chain recombines TRBV28 with TRBJ2-1; the D gene is possibly TRBD2 (6 bases). The CDR3 consists of 15 residues. The germline CDR1 and CDR2 sequences are MDHEN and SYDVKM. Deletions cut 5 bases from V and 6 bases from J, with 17 bases between. The DNA for the CDR3 is TGTGCCAGCAGTATCCTTAATGGGGGAGGCAATGAGCAGTTCTTC. It yields the protein CASSILNGGGNEQFF.

The genes are TRBV3-1 and TRBJ2-5; D is unresolved. The germline V gene encodes CDR1 LGHDT and CDR2 YNNKEL (reference sequence). The ends were cut back, 4 bases at V and 1 base at J, with 10 bases in the middle. There are 14 residues in the CDR3. CDR3 DNA sequence: TGTGCCAGCAGCCTATTCCCTGTCCAAGAGACCCAGTACTTC. This sequence encodes CASSLFPVQETQYF.

The chain links TRBV7-8 to TRBJ2-7; 10 nucleotides align to TRBD2. This CDR3 contains 16 residues. The ends lost 6 bases at V and 5 bases at J; junction bases unmatched: 13. Looked up from germline, CDR1 is SGHVS and CDR2 is FQNEAQ. CDR3 sequence reads: CASRPPAGTSVNEQYF. The CDR3 DNA follows: TGTGCCAGCAGACCTCCCGCCGGGACTAGCGTCAACGAGCAGTACTTC. Using reference TRBV7-8 and TRBJ2-7 for the parts outside the CDR3, the full variable domain is GAGVSQSPRYKVAKRGQDVALRCDPISGHVSLFWYQQALGQGPEFLTYFQNEAQLDKSGLPSDRFFAERPEGSVSTLKIQRTQQEDSAVYLCASRPPAGTSVNEQYFGPGTRLTVT.

This clonotype has a count of ten or more. The rearrangement links TRBV4-2 to TRBJ2-7, with D hard to call. The CDR3 contains 14 residues. Germline V CDR1 and CDR2: LGHNA, YNFKEQ. V dropped 3 bases and J dropped 3 bases, with 12 bases sitting between them. The DNA for the CDR3 is TGTGCCAGCAGCCAGGCCGAGGACGGCTACGAGCAGTACTTC. This encodes CASSQAEDGYEQYF.

The genes are TRBV7-8 and TRBJ1-5; 11 bases align to TRBD1. CDR3 length: 14 amino acids. J gave up 6 bases and V 6 bases, and 4 bases lay outside the gene matches. Germline V CDR1 and CDR2: SGHVS, FQNEAQ. The CDR3 coding sequence is TGTGCCAGCAGTTGGACAGGGGGCGGTCAGCCCCAGCATTTT. This translates into CASSWTGGGQPQHF.

The chain recombines TRBV24-1 with TRBJ1-3; D remains unclear. V dropped 3 bases and J dropped 4 bases, with 6 bases sitting between them. The CDR3 is made up of 13 amino acids. CDR1 KGHDR and CDR2 SFDVKD come from the germline V gene. The chain's CDR3 is CATSDNSGNTIYF. Written as DNA, the CDR3 is TGTGCCACCAGTGATAACAGCGGAAACACCATATATTTT.

This rearrangement joins TRBV4-2 to TRBJ1-2; 7 bases map to TRBD1. Trimming at V came to 0 bases and at J to 12 bases, leaving 7 bases not matched to a gene. The CDR3 contains 13 residues. The germline V gene encodes CDR1 LGHNA and CDR2 YNFKEQ. The CDR3 DNA reads TGTGCCAGCAGCCAAGACCACAGGGGAAGCAACACCTTC. It yields the protein CASSQDHRGSNTF.

This chain's CDR3 is CASIGEKLFF. CDR3 DNA sequence: TGTGCCAGCATAGGTGAAAAACTGTTTTTT. The J gene is TRBJ1-4, the V gene TRBV2; D uncertain. CDR1 is SNHLY and CDR2 is FYNNEI in the germline V gene. The CDR3 is 10 amino acids. The germline V and J ends were trimmed by 7 bases and 7 bases, with 4 bases remaining between them. The variable domain in full, with the rest retrieved from reference TRBV2 and TRBJ1-4, is EPEVTQTPSHQVTQMGQEVILRCVPISNHLYFYWYRQILGQKVEFLVSFYNNEISEKSEIFDDQFSVERPDGSNFTLKIRSTKLEDSAMYFCASIGEKLFFGSGTQLSVL.

This clonotype was observed a handful of times. This chain connects TRBV14 to TRBJ2-3, with TRBD1 identical over 9 bases. There are 18 residues in the CDR3. V was clipped by 4 bases and J by 4 bases; unmatched bases: 15. Germline V lookup: CDR1 SGHDN, CDR2 FVKESK. CDR3 sequence (DNA): TGTGCCAGCAGCCTTAGATCCACCGGGACAGGGAGGGCAGATACGCAGTATTTT. It encodes CASSLRSTGTGRADTQYF.

This chain uses TRBV4-3 with TRBJ1-1; no definite D call. This CDR3 comprises 13 residues. With 1 base removed from V and 4 bases from J, the gap between germline ends came to 7 bases. Germline loops: CDR1 LGHNA, CDR2 YSLEER. This CDR3 reads CASSQGRGTEAFF. In nucleotides, the CDR3 is TGCGCCAGCAGCCAAGGTCGGGGCACTGAAGCTTTCTTT.

This chain connects TRBV6-1 to TRBJ1-3; a possible D gene is TRBD1 (5 bases). The germline V gene encodes CDR1 MNHNS and CDR2 SASEGT. Trimming took 3 bases from V and 0 from J, leaving 9 bases between them. This CDR3 region has 15 residues. This chain's CDR3 is CASSDGHLSGNTIYF. CDR3 DNA: TGTGCCAGCAGTGACGGACACCTCTCTGGAAACACCATATATTTT.

This clonotype was counted at least ten times. CDR3 loop: CSARGGYNQPQHF. CDR3 bases: TGCAGTGCTAGAGGGGGCTACAATCAGCCCCAGCATTTT. The chain combines TRBV20-1 with TRBJ1-5, with a possible D match to TRBD1 (5 bases). CDR1 is DFQATT, CDR2 SNEGSKA, per germline (reference sequence). This CDR3 has 13 residues. V lost 1 base and J lost 3, with 7 bases in between.